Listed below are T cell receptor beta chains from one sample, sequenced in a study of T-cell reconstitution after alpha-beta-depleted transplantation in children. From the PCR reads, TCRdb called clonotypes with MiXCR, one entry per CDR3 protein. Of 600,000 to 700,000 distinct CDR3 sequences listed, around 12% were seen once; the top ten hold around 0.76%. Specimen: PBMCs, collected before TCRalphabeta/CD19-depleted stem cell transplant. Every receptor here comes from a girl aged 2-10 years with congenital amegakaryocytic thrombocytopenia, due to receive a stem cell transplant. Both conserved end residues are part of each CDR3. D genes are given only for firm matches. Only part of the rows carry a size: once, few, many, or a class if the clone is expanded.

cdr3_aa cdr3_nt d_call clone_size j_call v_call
CASNNGAGGPHNEQFF TGTGCCAGCAACAACGGGGCGGGAGGGCCCCACAATGAGCAGTTCTTC TRBD2 many TRBJ2-1 TRBV6-1
CASTGGAGPYNEQFF TGTGCCAGCACCGGGGGAGCGGGACCCTACAATGAGCAGTTCTTC TRBD2 - TRBJ2-1 TRBV3-1
CASSQIGTGNEKLFF TGCGCCAGCAGCCAAATCGGGACAGGAAATGAAAAACTGTTTTTT TRBD1 many TRBJ1-4 TRBV4-1
CSAIYTSSYNEQFF TGCAGTGCTATATACACGAGCTCCTACAATGAGCAGTTCTTC - many TRBJ2-1 TRBV20-1
CASSLDPQGGGSPLHF TGCGCCAGCAGCTTGGACCCCCAGGGAGGAGGTTCACCCCTCCACTTT - - TRBJ1-6 TRBV5-1
CSARDLSTDTQYF TGCAGTGCTAGAGATCTAAGCACAGATACGCAGTATTTT - many TRBJ2-3 TRBV20-1
CSAREARPSGSAYEQYF TGCAGTGCTAGAGAAGCCCGGCCTAGCGGGTCAGCCTACGAGCAGTACTTC TRBD2 - TRBJ2-7 TRBV20-1
CASSFSALYTF TGTGCCAGCAGTTTCTCGGCACTCTACACCTTC - many TRBJ1-2 TRBV12-3/TRBV12-4
CASRRTSGRAGELFF TGTGCCAGCAGAAGAACTAGCGGGAGGGCCGGGGAGCTGTTTTTT TRBD2 many TRBJ2-2 TRBV6-1
CASSYRTSGRASGTDTQYF TGTGCCAGCAGTTACCGGACTAGCGGGAGGGCGAGCGGGACAGATACGCAGTATTTT TRBD2 few TRBJ2-3 TRBV6-5
CASSLRADEQFF TGTGCCAGCAGCCTCCGAGCGGATGAGCAGTTCTTC - - TRBJ2-1 TRBV7-9
CASSPRTSGFSSTDTQYF TGTGCCAGCAGCCCCCGGACTAGCGGGTTTTCTAGCACAGATACGCAGTATTTT TRBD2 few TRBJ2-3 TRBV4-2
CASSLEYGGSGANVLTF TGTGCCAGCAGCTTAGAGTACGGTGGTTCTGGGGCCAACGTCCTGACTTTC - - TRBJ2-6 TRBV7-6
CASRRRLAGYNNEQFF TGTGCCAGTAGACGCCGTCTAGCGGGATACAACAATGAGCAGTTCTTC TRBD2 - TRBJ2-1 TRBV19
CSADIPNTGELFF TGCAGCGCTGACATTCCGAACACCGGGGAGCTGTTTTTT - many TRBJ2-2 TRBV29-1
CASSTGWGRNQPQHF TGTGCCAGCAGCACCGGCTGGGGCCGCAATCAGCCCCAGCATTTT - - TRBJ1-5 TRBV5-5
CSAFLRDRGLDYGYTF TGCAGTGCTTTTCTCCGGGACAGGGGTTTGGACTATGGCTACACCTTC TRBD1 many TRBJ1-2 TRBV20-1
CASSLWSETAGRETQYF TGTGCCAGCAGTTTATGGTCTGAGACGGCAGGGAGAGAGACCCAGTACTTC - few TRBJ2-5 TRBV27
CASMEVAGGTDTQYF TGTGCCTCGATGGAAGTAGCGGGAGGCACAGATACGCAGTATTTT TRBD2 - TRBJ2-3 TRBV10-3
CASSFPKRGPTEAGSSYNEQFF TGTGCCAGCAGCTTTCCGAAACGAGGCCCGACAGAAGCGGGAAGCTCCTACAATGAGCAGTTCTTC TRBD2 few TRBJ2-1 TRBV7-2
CSVEFRYNEQFF TGCAGCGTTGAATTTAGGTACAATGAGCAGTTCTTC - - TRBJ2-1 TRBV29-1
CASSTDFSYEQYF TGTGCCAGCAGTACCGACTTCTCCTACGAGCAGTACTTC - many TRBJ2-7 TRBV6-5
CSARDSEGAAYRTQYF TGCAGTGCTAGAGATAGTGAAGGAGCGGCTTATCGGACGCAGTATTTT - many TRBJ2-3 TRBV20-1
CASKQDRHSNQPQHF TGTGCCAGCAAGCAGGACAGACATAGCAATCAGCCCCAGCATTTT - - TRBJ1-5 TRBV6-2/TRBV6-3
CASSPGPSGGYTF TGCGCCAGCAGTCCCGGGCCCTCGGGAGGCTACACCTTC - few TRBJ1-2 TRBV5-1
CASSSTRGTEAFF TGTGCCAGCTCTTCGACTCGGGGCACTGAAGCTTTCTTT - many TRBJ1-1 TRBV27
CASSLVRGSSTDTQYF TGTGCCAGCAGCTTAGTTCGGGGTTCTAGCACAGATACGCAGTATTTT - - TRBJ2-3 TRBV7-9
CAIQMDSSGANVLTF TGTGCCATACAAATGGACAGCTCTGGGGCCAACGTCCTGACTTTC - - TRBJ2-6 TRBV10-3